This T cell receptor beta chain was profiled in a study of long-term antiretroviral therapy in people with HIV. Version v3.0 of the immunoSEQ assay was performed at survey level. Using immunoSEQ multiplex PCR, the repertoire was profiled, and TCRdb retains in-frame clones only, with some absent. Of tens of thousands of clones in the sample, roughly 96% were seen once. Germline V lookup: CDR1 SNHLY, CDR2 FYNNEI. V lost 5 bases, J lost 4 bases, and 6 bases stayed unmatched. This CDR3 has 14 residues. The chain carries TRBV2 and TRBJ1-2; 8 nucleotides agree with TRBD1. Source: unsorted PBMCs, taken 6 to 6.5 years after starting antiretroviral therapy. The TCR comes from a young man with HIV. CDR3 bases: TGTGCCAGCAGTTTTCAGGGGGCTAGCTATGGCTACACCTTC. Amino acid sequence: CASSFQGASYGYTF.